This T cell receptor (beta chain) was sequenced during a study of T cell responses to AZD1222 COVID-19 vaccine. General observations from the study: Recipients of two AZD1222 doses showed rising Spike-specific TCR breadth and depth. Clonal diversity was possibly underestimated, and the donors were mostly white British, with more females. Only a handful of AZD1222 recipients tested seropositive at baseline.

Data came from immunoSEQ multiplex PCR; TCRdb stores just in-frame clones and leaves some out. The data show approximately 140,000 clones, with 75% to 95% seen just once and 1.9% held by the top ten. Second-dose intervals of approximately 4 or approximately 12 weeks were pooled. Comments on this clone: Its cognate antigen is unknown.

Trimming removed 5 bases at V and 4 bases at J, with 9 bases between. The germline V gene encodes CDR1 SQVTM and CDR2 ANQGSEA. This CDR3 region has 12 residues. Material: peripheral blood, obtained 28 days after the second AZD1222 dose. V is TRBV29-1 and J is TRBJ2-1; possible D gene TRBD2, 5 bases. This TCR came from an adult who received the AZD1222 COVID-19 vaccine. For the CDR3, the DNA is TGCAGCGTTCGGGGAGTATACAATGAGCAGTTCTTC. Translation gives CSVRGVYNEQFF.